This T cell receptor (beta chain) is drawn from a study of cytomegalovirus exposure and HLA in healthy donors (dated by TCRdb to 2017 to 2019). Regarding the complete study: In an earlier analysis of roughly 500 of the donors, approximately 260 Gb of sequence data and 117 million unique TCR beta sequences from 150 million to 200 million T cells were reported. All discovery cohort repertoires had been generated using a single sequencing platform. Rather than drawing on any new phenotypic data, the later analysis identified candidate immune exposures from TCR beta sequences and the way those sequences occurred across donors. The study aimed to test whether signatures of past pathogen exposure could be identified by cataloging public T cell receptors. Approximately 310 gigabases of sequencing data and 70 million to 100 million unique TCR sequences were included in an early release covering under 650 HLA-typed donors. A later analysis re-analyzed previously published TCR beta repertoires from roughly 600 donors and added high-resolution HLA genotyping to study TCR occurrence patterns. Using immunosequencing, the study profiled T cell repertoires from 500 to 800 subjects and related those repertoires to cytomegalovirus serostatus. Typing coverage differed by locus: A, B, C, DRB1 and DQB1 were typed in about 629-630 donors, DQA1 in about 550, DPA1 in some 570, and DPB1 in 400 to 490. Donor age, sex, ethnicity and CMV serostatus were compiled alongside the repertoire data. On average, over 200,000 unique TCR beta nucleotide sequences were sequenced per donor among a few hundred genotyped donors of the cohort, with about 17% of those sequences being non-productive. Roughly 5 DR-DQ haplotypes were handled as single units for association and clustering because linkage in the cohort was strong. In an earlier analysis of roughly 600 of the donors, high-throughput TCR beta sequencing was used to judge whether each TCR beta V gene segment behaved as functional or pseudogenic. High-throughput TCR immunosequencing, statistical association of individual TCRs with disease status, and machine learning were combined to predict cytomegalovirus infection status. A later genetic analysis took genome-wide SNP genotypes for about 65% of the roughly 670 donors and used that subset as a discovery cohort. Of the 300 to 500 genotyped donors, 70% to 90% were placed in the genetic ancestry cluster associated with self-reported Caucasian donors. A separate validation cohort of roughly 120 different subjects was used in addition to the roughly 670-subject first cohort. Class I and class II HLA loci were covered by the typing at four-digit resolution.

Receptor libraries were prepared by the immunoSEQ multiplex PCR assay. For the multiplex PCR, a mixture combining 60 forward primers for TCR Vbeta segments and 13 reverse primers for TCR Jbeta segments was used. A multiplex PCR assay on genomic DNA amplified the CDR3 region of rearranged TCR beta genes. On the Illumina HiSeq System, the amplified TCR beta libraries were sequenced as 87-base-pair reads. In the authors' own workflow: A later analysis tallied 75 million to 95 million unique TCR beta chains across the 666 repertoires, and some 12 million of those chains were shared by two or more donors. Raw reads were error-corrected and collapsed into unique sequences with a nearest-neighbor algorithm that merged closely related sequences to remove PCR and sequencing errors. To assign V, D and J gene segments, CDR3 sequences were aligned to IMGT reference sequences. For a sequence to be retained, a match of at least six nucleotides was required to both a V gene segment and a J gene segment. A rearrangement counted as productive if the CDR3 had no stop codons and remained in frame with V and J, and every other rearrangement counted as non-productive. Following IMGT convention, CDR3 was defined as the stretch from the second conserved V-encoded cysteine up to the conserved J-encoded phenylalanine. The earlier analysis of some 580 of the donors excluded any sequence lacking an unambiguous match to a single V gene segment. An earlier analysis of under 750 of the donors called V segments functional above 56.7% productive rearrangements and segregating when the between-donor standard deviation exceeded 5%. A statistical classification framework was built for diagnosing cytomegalovirus status from the catalog of TCR beta chain sequences. In a later analysis, V and J genes were assigned by comparing TCR nucleotide sequences against IMGT/GENE-DB human TR gene sequences. A later analysis assigned CDR3 sequences and most-parsimonious VDJ recombination scenarios with the TCRdist pipeline. In a later analysis, each TCR beta chain was defined by its CDR3 amino acid sequence together with its V-gene family, and reads lacking a unique V-gene family were excluded. As a way to deal with suspected cross-contamination and a sequencing artifact, a later analysis dropped over 550 nucleotide sequences that were highly shared and had low generation probability. In a later analysis, a clonal expansion index was calculated for each public chain from normalized within-repertoire ranks of inferred template counts. Generation probabilities in a later analysis came from a VDJ recombination model fitted to out-of-frame rearrangements, and those results were checked against IGoR. A later analysis scored TCR-TCR, TCR-HLA and TCR-CMV co-occurrence with hypergeometric tests, applying a repertoire-size bias correction to TCR pairs. In a later analysis, false discovery rates were estimated by permuting HLA or CMV assignments 20 times. In a later analysis, co-occurring TCRs were grouped with DBSCAN, and TCRdist sequence similarity was added when clustering was performed within HLA-allele-positive subsets. Co-occurrence clustering excluded repertoires with fewer than 30,000 or more than 120,000 public chains, plus five with anomalous nucleotide sharing. TCRdb retrieved this table from immuneACCESS and kept in-frame rearrangements only. Not all clones are present; in checked studies, unresolved V genes account for under half, and no reason is known for the remainder. V and J calls and clone size are those listed in that table; D and trimming were worked out from the DNA. The sample table holds some 170,000 clones, of which over 60% were seen once. The ten largest clones represent 1.5% to 2% of the sample.

This clone has a handful of counts. Its binding antigen is unknown. Per-nucleotide qualities are absent, and no much larger clonotype sits a single base away. Via the germline V gene, CDR1 is ENHRY and CDR2 SYGVKD. V is pruned by 3 bases and J by 2 bases, leaving 1 base of the junction without a gene match. Including cysteine and phenylalanine, the CDR3 has 14 amino acids. Kept here is only the CDR3 DNA, which spans 42 bases and is read in frame from base 1. The cohort comprised some 730 healthy bone marrow donors. Cohort members were all nominally healthy when sampled, although unrecorded immune exposures were likely present. The donor tested CMV seronegative and was one of the 352 seronegative cohort members. Every donor gave a peripheral blood sample, and the peripheral blood mononuclear cells from that sample were used for TCR beta sequencing. Genomic DNA was extracted from the blood cell samples with the Qiagen DNeasy Blood Extraction Kit.

What the research found in general, with its limitations: Most TCR sequences were seen in very few donors, while some public TCRs were found in many individuals. Roughly uniform sequencing depth across donors was assumed in presence/absence analyses, although this assumption may not hold. According to a later analysis, TCR association rates differed among HLA loci, with DRB1 alleles showing the most associated TCRs and HLA-C alleles showing the fewest. A further reported finding was that TCR beta sequences accurately predicted the HLA-A and HLA-B alleles for most subjects in the first cohort. An association between a missense DCLRE1C variant and V-gene and J-gene trimming of TCR beta chains was found in a later genetic analysis and replicated in an independent cohort. The classifier was reported to diagnose cytomegalovirus status with high specificity and sensitivity in both the original and validation cohorts. A later analysis associated 16,951 TCR beta sequences with specific HLA alleles at a false discovery rate of 0.05. In a later analysis, HLA-associated TCR beta chains were found to be more clonally expanded and to have lower generation probabilities than equally common non-associated chains. In vitro tests confirmed that a few of the cytomegalovirus-associated TCR beta chains recognize cytomegalovirus antigens. Because counts were too low, about 18 rarely observed V segments, including chromosome 9 orphons, were excluded from the earlier analysis of a few hundred of the donors. Because HLA typing was missing for some donors at each locus, association tests included only the typed subset. The study listed approximately 150 TCR beta chains as associated with cytomegalovirus. In a later analysis, several top co-occurrence clusters were reported to appear linked to parvovirus B19, influenza, CMV and Epstein-Barr virus. According to a later genetic analysis, donors in an Asian-associated ancestry cluster had fewer N-insertions in productive TCRs than the approximately 630-donor mean. For the cohort, immune exposure information was limited to CMV serostatus. In an earlier analysis of some 500 of the donors, most TCR beta V segments were observed in productive rearrangements about 87% or about 30% of the time, broadly matching IMGT annotations. Correlated functional status among segregating V segments might reflect linkage disequilibrium, but an unknown experimental factor could not be ruled out. The authors suggested that the approach could potentially be generalized to other disease states and immunological phenotypes. Because the 87-base-pair reads could not distinguish some IMGT-functional V segments, including TRBV6-2 and TRBV6-3, those segments were excluded. Only TCR beta chains were sequenced in this cohort, and the absence of alpha or paired-chain data limited detectable features. The sequencing pipeline was judged likely to have produced a cluster of highly shared sequence variants as a technical artifact. According to a later analysis, most CMV-associated TCR beta chains appeared to be HLA-restricted, and the HLA associations seemed to be driven largely by CMV exposure. When HLA alleles, especially DR and DQ, strongly co-occurred, TCR associations were difficult to assign to individual alleles.

This clonotype was obtained from a woman in her 30s in good health and CMV-seronegative. The material sequenced was PBMCs. Recombination linked TRBV10-3 to TRBJ2-7; the central 10 bases match TRBD2. The CDR3 is CAISDSGRAYEQYF. The DNA sequence follows: TGTGCCATCAGTGACAGCGGGAGGGCCTACGAGCAGTACTTC.